Below, 18 T cell receptor beta chains from the same sample are listed, as sequenced in a study of blood T cell repertoires in COVID-19. TCRdb's copy holds only in-frame clones and misses some; the assay was immunoSEQ multiplex PCR. Among about 210,000 clones, more than 70% were seen once, and the ten largest hold 8.2%. The specimen sequenced was peripheral blood. The receptor source for this set is a woman aged 45-65 years with acute or convalescent COVID-19.

The CDR3 region has the DNA TGTGCCAGCATGGGCACGCACACCGGGGAGCTGTTTTTT. It yields the protein CASMGTHTGELFF. V gene TRBV5-6 combines with J gene TRBJ2-2; D remains unclear. Between the trimmed V and J ends, which lost 6 bases and 3 bases, there was a span of 9 bases. This CDR3 has 13 amino acids. The V gene's germline CDR1 is SGHDT and CDR2 YYEEEE.

This chain links TRBV3-1 (or the pseudogene TRBV3-2) with TRBJ1-2; TRBD1 might be the D (5 bases). Germline CDR1 reads LGHDT; CDR2 reads YNNKEL (reference sequence). Trimming left V 1 base short and J 1 base short, with 16 bases between. The CDR3 runs 17 residues. DNA of the CDR3: TGTGCCAGCAGCCAAGGGCTCTCGGGGGTGGGTAACTATGGCTACACCTTC. Translated: CASSQGLSGVGNYGYTF.

This sequence joins TRBV29-1 and TRBJ2-6; the D gene is possibly TRBD2 (6 bases). The CDR3 has 15 amino acids. The V and J ends lost 4 bases and 1 base respectively, with 11 bases between them. CDR1 and CDR2 (germline): SQVTM, ANQGSEA. The CDR3 reads CSVGREASGANVLTF. CDR3 sequence (DNA): TGCAGCGTTGGCAGGGAGGCATCTGGGGCCAACGTCCTGACTTTC.

This clone was detected many times. This chain joins TRBV27 and TRBJ2-7, with a possible D match to TRBD2 (6 bases). Trimming pared 2 bases from V and 5 bases from J, leaving 19 bases between. This CDR3 is built from 16 residues. Germline CDR1 is MNHEY and CDR2 is SMNVEV (reference sequence). CDR3 DNA sequence: TGTGCCAGCAGTTTAAGGATTGCGGGACCGGCTAACGAGCAGTACTTC. Translated: CASSLRIAGPANEQYF.

This chain uses TRBV5-6 with TRBJ2-5; 7 bases agree with TRBD2. Germline V gives CDR1 SGHDT, CDR2 YYEEEE. This CDR3 is built from 15 residues. Trimming cost V 6 bases and J 5 bases; bases outside gene matches: 13. The CDR3 reads CASTALGGRGETQYF. CDR3 nucleotide sequence: TGTGCCAGCACCGCTTTAGGAGGGCGGGGGGAGACCCAGTACTTC.

The chain couples TRBV7-2 to TRBJ1-2, with TRBD1 matching over 8 bases. In germline, CDR1 is SGHTA, CDR2 FQGNSA. J lost 3 bases, V lost 5 bases, and 8 bases had no gene match. This CDR3 comprises 15 residues. The CDR3 sequence is CASSSYIQGDYGYTF. Here the CDR3 DNA reads TGTGCCAGCAGCAGCTACATACAGGGGGACTATGGCTACACCTTC.

This chain uses TRBV4-1 with TRBJ2-3; TRBD2 matches at 9 bases. Per the germline V gene, CDR1 is MGHRA and CDR2 is YSYEKL. Trimming took 0 bases from V and 2 from J; bases not matched to a gene: 3. The CDR3 runs to 16 residues. The CDR3 loop is CASSQEWTSDTDTQYF. CDR3 DNA sequence: TGCGCCAGCAGCCAAGAATGGACTAGCGACACAGATACGCAGTATTTT.

This chain uses TRBV27 with TRBJ2-5; tentatively, D is TRBD2 (7 bases). Trimming took 3 bases from V and 6 from J, leaving 11 bases between them. Germline CDR1 is MNHEY and CDR2 is SMNVEV (reference sequence). The CDR3 has 13 amino acids. The chain's CDR3 is CASSLGGQKTQYF. DNA of the CDR3: TGTGCCAGCAGTTTGGGGGGGCAGAAGACCCAGTACTTC.

This chain connects TRBV29-1 to TRBJ1-2; 7 bases align to TRBD1. The germline V gene encodes CDR1 SQVTM and CDR2 ANQGSEA. With 0 bases clipped from V and 7 bases from J, the junction kept 5 bases outside the gene matches. The CDR3 is 13 amino acids. Written as DNA, the CDR3 is TGCAGCGTTGAAGATCTCCAGGGGGGTGGCTACACCTTC. This gives the protein CSVEDLQGGGYTF.

The rearrangement joins TRBV7-9 to TRBJ1-2; D may be TRBD1 (5 bases). Germline CDR1 is SEHNR and CDR2 is FQNEAQ (reference sequence). The CDR3 spans 14 residues. Deletions cut 3 bases from V and 7 bases from J, with 15 bases between. The CDR3 DNA follows: TGTGCCAGCAGCTTTGGGGGGACGGAGCGTGGCTACACCTTC. Protein: CASSFGGTERGYTF.

CDR3 sequence reads: CASSPTASGANVLTF. In DNA form, the CDR3 reads TGTGCCAGTAGTCCGACTGCTTCTGGGGCCAACGTCCTGACTTTC. The chain is built from TRBV19 and TRBJ2-6, with D uncertain. CDR3 length equals 15 residues. Trimming removed 5 bases at V and 1 base at J, with 9 bases between. Germline V gene sequence: CDR1 LNHDA, CDR2 SQIVND (reference sequence).

This clone was detected only once. The chain recombines TRBV28 with TRBJ2-3; no clear D gene. CDR1 and CDR2 from the germline V gene are MDHEN and SYDVKM. The V and J ends lost 8 bases and 6 bases respectively, with 18 bases between them. This CDR3 comprises 14 residues. The CDR3 loop is CASPPVSVRDTQYF. Here the CDR3 DNA reads TGTGCCAGCCCCCCCGTTTCGGTCAGGGATACGCAGTATTTT.

This clone came up once. The chain recombines TRBV6-5 with TRBJ2-1, with D hard to call. The CDR3 contains 12 residues. Trimming pared 6 bases from V and 4 bases from J, leaving 7 bases between. Germline CDR1 is MNHEY and CDR2 is SVGAGI. Written as DNA, the CDR3 is TGTGCCAGCAGGTCCGTATACAATGAGCAGTTCTTC. Protein: CASRSVYNEQFF.

The chain couples TRBV5-1 to TRBJ2-3, with D unclear. The CDR3 runs 15 residues. Deletions cut 0 bases from V and 1 base from J, with 9 bases between. Germline CDR1 is SGHRS and CDR2 is YFSETQ. The CDR3 region has the DNA TGCGCCAGCAGCTTGGAGGAGTCGGGCACAGATACGCAGTATTTT. As protein: CASSLEESGTDTQYF.

The chain is built from TRBV7-9 and TRBJ2-1; D gene uncertain. The CDR3 length is 13 residues. The germline V gene encodes CDR1 SEHNR and CDR2 FQNEAQ (reference sequence). Between the trimmed V and J ends, which lost 6 bases and 8 bases, there was a span of 14 bases. The CDR3 DNA reads TGTGCCAGCAGTTACAGTGGGCGCGATGAGCAGTTCTTC. It translates to CASSYSGRDEQFF.

This rearrangement joins TRBV10-3 to TRBJ1-1, with D tentatively TRBD1 (5 bases). This CDR3 is built from 13 residues. Trimming took off 4 bases at V and 2 bases at J, with 8 bases between the two ends. Germline loops: CDR1 ENHRY, CDR2 SYGVKD. The CDR3, as DNA: TGTGCCATCAGTGGGGGACTCAACACTGAAGCTTTCTTT. Protein product: CAISGGLNTEAFF.

This clone occurred a few times. This rearrangement joins TRBV6-1 to TRBJ2-7; 10 nucleotides match TRBD2. Unmatched junction bases numbered 7, after V lost 1 base and J lost 4 bases. CDR1 MNHNS and CDR2 SASEGT come from the germline V gene. The CDR3 sequence is 16 residues long. CDR3 sequence (DNA): TGTGCCAGCAGTGAAGTGGCGGGACTAGCGATTTACGAGCAGTACTTC. Protein product: CASSEVAGLAIYEQYF.

The chain links TRBV18 to TRBJ2-2, with 10 bases that match TRBD2. The CDR3 has 15 residues. The ends lost 3 bases at V and 6 bases at J; junction bases unmatched: 4. Germline CDR1 KGHSH, CDR2 LQKENI. In DNA form, the CDR3 reads TGTGCCAGCTCACCCGCGACTAGCGGGCCCGGGGAGCTGTTTTTT. It translates to CASSPATSGPGELFF.